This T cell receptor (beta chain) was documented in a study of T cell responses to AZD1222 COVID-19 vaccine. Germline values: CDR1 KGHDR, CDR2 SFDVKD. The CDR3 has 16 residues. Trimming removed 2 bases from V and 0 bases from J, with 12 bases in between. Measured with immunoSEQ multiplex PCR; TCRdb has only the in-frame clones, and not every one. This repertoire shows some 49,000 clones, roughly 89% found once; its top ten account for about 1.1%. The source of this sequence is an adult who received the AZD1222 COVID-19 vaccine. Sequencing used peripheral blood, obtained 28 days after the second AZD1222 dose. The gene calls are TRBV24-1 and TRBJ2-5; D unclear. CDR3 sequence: CATSDWAGDHQETQYF. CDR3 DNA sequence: TGTGCCACCAGTGATTGGGCAGGAGACCACCAAGAGACCCAGTACTTC.